This T cell receptor (beta chain) was observed in a study of blood T cell repertoires in COVID-19. This CDR3 contains 13 residues. CDR1 and CDR2 (germline): SGDLS, YYNGEE. Trimming took off 0 bases at V and 5 bases at J, with 6 bases between the two ends. TCRdb's table, derived via immunoSEQ multiplex PCR, lists solely in-frame clones and lacks some. The table shows 300,000 to 400,000 clones, with 88% occurring only once. Participant age was roughly 18 to 90 years, and participants resided in 20 to 30 US areas. Sequencing was performed on PBMCs or T cells enriched from blood (not recorded which). The receptor comes from a woman between 18 and 29 years old who had recovered from COVID-19. The J gene is TRBJ2-1, the V gene TRBV9, with D unresolved. The CDR3 loop reads CASSVAPNNEQFF. In DNA form, the CDR3 reads TGTGCCAGCAGCGTAGCCCCTAACAATGAGCAGTTCTTC.